Listed below are T cell receptor beta chains from one sample, sequenced in a study of metastatic and nonmetastatic thyroid tumors. TCRdb recomputed clones from the PCR reads via MiXCR. This sample carries roughly 3,900 clones, more than 30% of them seen once, and the ten largest clones take 40% to 60%. Source material: tumor tissue. These receptors originate from a female donor with papillary thyroid cancer or a benign thyroid nodule (not recorded which). Some clones in this sample may be carry-over from other donors' samples. CDR3s leave out the opening cysteine and the closing phenylalanine or tryptophan. D genes are given only for firm matches.

cdr3_aa v_call d_call cdr3_length j_call
ASSERGSDQPQH TRBV6-1 - 12 TRBJ1-5
ASSQVFSPGANVLT TRBV4-1 - 14 TRBJ2-6
ASSLGSQSEAF TRBV11-2 - 11 TRBJ1-1
ASSLTGGRGETQY TRBV7-3 - 13 TRBJ2-5
ASSRAPDEQY TRBV2 - 10 TRBJ2-7
ASSYSGTATRNTIY TRBV6-5 TRBD1 14 TRBJ1-3
ASSEFGNTGELF TRBV6-4 - 12 TRBJ2-2
DSSAAGGNNSPLH TRBV19 TRBD1 13 TRBJ1-6
ASSPHGEGDWNEQF TRBV28 TRBD2 14 TRBJ2-1
SARDGLEGDEQF TRBV20-1 - 12 TRBJ2-1
ASSNRGLEDTQY TRBV19 - 12 TRBJ2-3
ASSLARWQGAHEQF TRBV7-2 TRBD1 14 TRBJ2-1
ASLRLGSYEQY TRBV6-1 - 11 TRBJ2-7
ASSPDGATGEQY TRBV12-5 - 12 TRBJ2-7
ASSLTMNTEAF TRBV4-3 - 11 TRBJ1-1
ATSDSVQREGLIADTQY TRBV24-1 TRBD2 17 TRBJ2-3
ASSQGTGFGGELF TRBV12-3/TRBV12-4 TRBD1 13 TRBJ2-2
ASKKGDMVNTGELF TRBV5-1 - 14 TRBJ2-2
ASRSRRANGELF TRBV6-4 - 12 TRBJ2-2
ASSFGQANTGELF TRBV12-3/TRBV12-4 - 13 TRBJ2-2
ASSLEGYQPQH TRBV12-3/TRBV12-4 - 11 TRBJ1-5
ASSPGAAGDTIY TRBV18 - 12 TRBJ1-3
ASSNPLAGVRTDTQY TRBV9 TRBD2 15 TRBJ2-3
SVEEGDQPQH TRBV29-1 - 10 TRBJ1-5
ASTGGGGYT TRBV6-1 - 9 TRBJ1-2
ASSEQSSGNTIY TRBV6-1 - 12 TRBJ1-3
AWRGKGFTEAF TRBV30 - 11 TRBJ1-1
ASIHAGTGFPYEQY TRBV28 TRBD1 14 TRBJ2-7
ASSNLAGGPRETQY TRBV27 TRBD2 14 TRBJ2-5